Listed here are 21 T cell receptor beta chains from one sample, sequenced in a study of T cell responses to AZD1222 COVID-19 vaccine (dated by TCRdb to the early 2020s). This specimen's time point label, interpreted: baseline before first vaccination. The sample's treatment or condition, from its label and the paper: meningococcal conjugate vaccine given as trial control. Library creation used the immunoSEQ multiplex PCR assay. In its TCRdb copy, this immuneACCESS table keeps in-frame sequences only and misses some clones. Where compared with another copy, unresolved V genes explain less than half of these, and the others have no known cause. For this sample the table gives 130,000 or so clones, of which more than 85% were detected only once. Jointly, the top ten make up 0.7% to 1% of the sample. Source: peripheral blood, taken on day 0 of MenACWY control vaccination. Receptor source: an adult in good health.

V usage is TRBV28 and J usage is TRBJ1-5; D unresolved. Trimming left V 3 bases short and J 2 bases short, with 8 bases between. This CDR3 is 14 amino acids long. Germline CDR1 is MDHEN and CDR2 is SYDVKM. CDR3 in amino acids: CASSFFGGNQPQHF. CDR3 DNA sequence: TGTGCCAGCAGTTTTTTCGGCGGCAATCAGCCCCAGCATTTT.

The gene calls are TRBV18 and TRBJ1-6; no clear D. This CDR3 comprises 17 residues. Germline loops: CDR1 KGHSH, CDR2 LQKENI. Trimming took 1 base from V and 2 from J, leaving 12 bases between them. CDR3 region: CASSPRREGTYNSPLHF. The CDR3 region has the DNA TGTGCCAGCTCACCACGGAGGGAGGGAACCTATAATTCACCCCTCCACTTT.

The chain couples TRBV28 to TRBJ1-2, with a tentative D call TRBD1 (6 bases). The CDR3 is made up of 14 amino acids. CDR1 is MDHEN and CDR2 is SYDVKM in the germline V gene. V shed 6 bases and J shed 8 bases, with 19 bases lying between them. Here the CDR3 reads CASSLTGGVEGYTF. The CDR3 DNA reads as TGTGCCAGCAGCTTGACGGGGGGCGTGGAGGGCTACACCTTC.

The rearrangement links TRBV6-2 or TRBV6-3 to TRBJ2-2, with 7 bases matching TRBD1. Germline CDR1 and CDR2: MNHEY and SVGEGT. The CDR3 loop spans 16 amino acids. V lost 2 bases to trimming and J lost 4 bases; unmatched junction nucleotides: 7. CDR3 region: CASSYMRGLGTGELFF. The CDR3 region has the DNA TGTGCCAGCAGTTACATGAGGGGGCTGGGCACCGGGGAGCTGTTTTTT.

V is TRBV2 and J is TRBJ1-5; 11 nucleotides align to TRBD1. The CDR3 length is 15 residues. Trimming cost V 7 bases and J 5 bases; bases outside gene matches: 7. From germline, CDR1 is SNHLY and CDR2 FYNNEI. This CDR3 is CASNQDRGLDQPQHF. The CDR3 DNA sequence: TGTGCCAGCAATCAGGACAGGGGGCTGGATCAGCCCCAGCATTTT.

The chain employs TRBV6-1 and TRBJ1-5, with 11 nucleotides matching TRBD1. Germline V CDR1 and CDR2: MNHNS, SASEGT. CDR3 length: 16 amino acids. J was trimmed by 6 bases and V by 1 base; bases with no gene match: 5. The CDR3 bases are TGTGCCAGCAGTGAAGGGACCGGGACAGGGGGTCAGCCCCAGCATTTT. It specifies CASSEGTGTGGQPQHF.

A note on this clone: The sample contains more than one DNA sequence encoding this CDR3. The V and J genes are TRBV5-1 and TRBJ2-6; D is uncertain. Looked up from germline, CDR1 is SGHRS and CDR2 is YFSETQ. V lost 0 bases and J 1 base, leaving 2 bases between the germline ends. The CDR3 contains 14 residues. The CDR3 here is CASSLGSGANVLTF. The CDR3 DNA follows: TGCGCCAGCAGCTTGGGATCTGGGGCCAACGTCCTGACTTTC.

This chain uses TRBV21-1 with TRBJ2-6; the table's D call of TRBD1 was not tested on the DNA. TRBV21-1 is marked as a pseudogene. The CDR3 covers 15 residues. The CDR3 region is CASSGQGPGANVLTF. In DNA, the CDR3 is TGTGCCAGCAGCGGACAGGGCCCTGGGGCCAACGTCCTGACTTTC.

The rearrangement links TRBV5-8 to TRBJ2-2; 14 bases are shared with TRBD2. The germline CDR1 and CDR2 sequences are SGHTS and YDEGEE. The junction had 2 bases not matched to a gene; V was cut back by 2 bases and J by 5 bases. The CDR3 runs to 16 residues. DNA of the CDR3: TGTGCCAGCAGCTTCCGGACTAGCGGGAGGACCGGGGAGCTGTTTTTT. Translation: CASSFRTSGRTGELFF.

The gene calls are TRBV6-5 and TRBJ1-6; D is undetermined. The V end lost 7 bases, the J end lost 0 bases, and 10 bases lay between the germline ends. Per the germline V gene, CDR1 is MNHEY and CDR2 is SVGAGI. CDR3 length: 15 residues. The CDR3 bases are TGTGCCAGCAAGGGTTCCGGCTCCTATAATTCACCCCTCCACTTT. Translating gives CASKGSGSYNSPLHF.

This chain links TRBV16 with TRBJ1-5; 7 nucleotides align to TRBD1. Germline V CDR1 and CDR2: KGHSY, FQNENV. This CDR3 has 14 residues. V gave up 2 bases and J gave up 2 bases; unmatched junction bases: 0. In DNA, the CDR3 is TGTGCCAGCAGCCAAGGGACAGGCAATCAGCCCCAGCATTTT. Protein: CASSQGTGNQPQHF. Together with reference TRBV16 and TRBJ1-5, the CDR3 gives the full variable domain: GEEVAQTPKHLVRGEGQKAKLYCAPIKGHSYVFWYQQVLKNEFKFLISFQNENVFDETGMPKERFSAKCLPNSPCSLEIQATKLEDSAVYFCASSQGTGNQPQHFGDGTRLSIL.

This rearrangement joins TRBV30 to TRBJ2-2, with 8 bases aligning to TRBD2. V dropped 0 bases and J dropped 7; count of bases not matched to a gene: 10. The CDR3 loop spans 16 amino acids. CDR1 and CDR2 (germline): GTSNPN, SVGIG (reference sequence). CDR3 bases: TGTGCCTGGAGTGTACTGCGGGAGGCCCGTGGCGGGGAGCTGTTTTTT. Protein: CAWSVLREARGGELFF.

This clone was detected only once. The CDR3 DNA reads as TGTGCCAGCAGCCCCTCTAGCGGGAGTACCTACAATCAGTTCTTC. Protein product: CASSPSSGSTYNQFF. V usage is TRBV7-2 and J usage is TRBJ2-1; TRBD2 agrees at 10 bases. This CDR3 comprises 15 residues. Germline V lookup: CDR1 SGHTA, CDR2 FQGNSA. The junction had 14 bases not matched to a gene; V was cut back by 5 bases and J by 13 bases.

The DNA of the CDR3 is TGTGCCAGCAGCTTCGGGACAGATAATGAAAAACTGTTTTTT. It translates to CASSFGTDNEKLFF. This sequence joins TRBV9 and TRBJ1-4, with TRBD1 matching 7 bases. Losses at the gene ends were 4 bases for V and 4 bases for J; bases not matched to a gene: 4. CDR1 is SGDLS and CDR2 is YYNGEE in the germline V gene. This CDR3 is 14 amino acids long.

The gene calls are TRBV7-3 and TRBJ2-3; TRBD2 aligns across 7 bases. The germline gives CDR1 SGHTA, CDR2 FQGTGA. There are 15 residues in the CDR3. After removal of 0 bases from V and 3 bases from J, the junction contained 3 bases not matched to a gene. CDR3 residues: CASSLTLGGTDTQYF. CDR3 sequence (DNA): TGTGCCAGCAGCTTAACTCTGGGGGGGACAGATACGCAGTATTTT.

A single count supports this clone. The CDR3 loop is CASSVSPSGGVSTDTQYF. As DNA, the CDR3 is TGTGCCAGCAGCGTGTCCCCTAGCGGGGGAGTGAGCACAGATACGCAGTATTTT. The chain recombines TRBV9 with TRBJ2-3; 10 bases line up with TRBD2. There are 18 residues in the CDR3. Germline V CDR1 and CDR2: SGDLS, YYNGEE. The J segment lost 0 bases and the V segment lost 2 bases, leaving 9 bases of the junction unmatched.

The gene calls are TRBV15 and TRBJ1-2, with 9 bases matching TRBD1. This CDR3 contains 14 residues. V was pared by 5 bases and J by 1 base, with 2 bases of the junction left unmatched. CDR1 is LNHNV and CDR2 is YYDKDF in the germline V gene (reference sequence). The CDR3 spells CATSAGQGNYGYTF. CDR3 DNA: TGTGCCACCAGCGCGGGACAGGGTAACTATGGCTACACCTTC.

The chain carries TRBV7-9 and TRBJ2-3; 15 nucleotides line up with TRBD2. Germline V gene lookup returns CDR1 SEHNR and CDR2 FQNEAQ (reference sequence). Trimming cost V 5 bases and J 5 bases; bases outside gene matches: 14. The CDR3 is 19 amino acids. CDR3 sequence (DNA): TGTGCCAGCAGCCTTAGCCTCGGACTAGCGGGAGGGCGGCTAGATACGCAGTATTTT. It is translated as CASSLSLGLAGGRLDTQYF.

The chain couples TRBV7-2 to TRBJ2-1; D gene ambiguous. There are 16 residues in the CDR3. Per the germline V gene, CDR1 is SGHTA and CDR2 is FQGNSA. The ends were cut back, 5 bases at V and 3 bases at J, with 17 bases in the middle. The CDR3 coding sequence is TGTGCCAGCAGCCGTAGGCGGCGCCAAGACTACAATGAGCAGTTCTTC. Residues: CASSRRRRQDYNEQFF.

This clone was detected only once. The CDR3 DNA follows: TGTGCCAGCAGCCGACGACTAGCCAACTACAATGAGCAGTTCTTC. It codes for CASSRRLANYNEQFF. The V gene is TRBV6-5, the J gene TRBJ2-1; 7 bases match TRBD2. Germline values: CDR1 MNHEY, CDR2 SVGAGI. With V trimmed by 6 bases and J by 3 bases, 8 bases remained unmatched. There are 15 residues in the CDR3.

CDR3 region: CASSPQGLAGNNEQFF. The CDR3 nucleotides are TGTGCCAGCAGTCCCCAGGGACTAGCTGGGAACAATGAGCAGTTCTTC. The chain is built from TRBV6-6 and TRBJ2-1; 9 positions match TRBD2. Germline CDR1 is MNHNY and CDR2 is SVGAGI (reference sequence). The CDR3 is 16 amino acids. Trimming removed 5 bases from V and 5 bases from J; junction bases left unmatched: 10.